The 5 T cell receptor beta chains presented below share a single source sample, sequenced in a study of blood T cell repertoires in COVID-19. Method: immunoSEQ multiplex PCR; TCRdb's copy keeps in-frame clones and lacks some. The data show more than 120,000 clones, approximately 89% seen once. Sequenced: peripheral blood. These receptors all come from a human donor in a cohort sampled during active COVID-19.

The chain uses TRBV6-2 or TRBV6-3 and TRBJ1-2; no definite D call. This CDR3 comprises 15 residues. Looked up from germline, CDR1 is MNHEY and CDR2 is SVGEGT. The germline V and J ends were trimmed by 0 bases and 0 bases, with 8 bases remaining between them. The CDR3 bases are TGTGCCAGCAGTTACTCGGACGGGACTAACTATGGCTACACCTTC. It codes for CASSYSDGTNYGYTF.

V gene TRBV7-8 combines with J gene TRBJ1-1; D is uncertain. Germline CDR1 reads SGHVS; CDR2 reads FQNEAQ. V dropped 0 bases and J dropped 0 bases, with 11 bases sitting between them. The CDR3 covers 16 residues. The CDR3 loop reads CASSLASTHMNTEAFF. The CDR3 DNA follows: TGTGCCAGCAGCTTAGCATCGACACACATGAACACTGAAGCTTTCTTT.

The CDR3 DNA reads as TGTGCCAGTAGTATGACGGGGGGGCACCGCAATCAGCCCCAGCATTTT. This sequence encodes CASSMTGGHRNQPQHF. The chain couples TRBV19 to TRBJ1-5, with TRBD1 as a possible D gene (6 bases). V was shortened by 3 bases and J by 2 bases, with 14 bases between the two germline ends. Per germline, CDR1 LNHDA and CDR2 SQIVND (reference sequence). This CDR3 has 16 residues.

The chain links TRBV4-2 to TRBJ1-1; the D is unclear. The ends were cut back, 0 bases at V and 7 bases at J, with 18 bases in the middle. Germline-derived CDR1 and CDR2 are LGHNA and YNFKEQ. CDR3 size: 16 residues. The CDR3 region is CASSQDYGPTRGEAFF. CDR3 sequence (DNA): TGTGCCAGCAGCCAAGATTACGGGCCCACGCGGGGTGAAGCTTTCTTT.

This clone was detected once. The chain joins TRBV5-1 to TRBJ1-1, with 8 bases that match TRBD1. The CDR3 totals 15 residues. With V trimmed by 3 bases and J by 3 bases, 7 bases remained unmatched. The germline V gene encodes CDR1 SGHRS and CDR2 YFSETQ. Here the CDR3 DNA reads TGCGCCAGCAGCTACCGGACAGGGTGGGACACTGAAGCTTTCTTT. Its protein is CASSYRTGWDTEAFF. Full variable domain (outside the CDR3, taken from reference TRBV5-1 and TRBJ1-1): KAGVTQTPRYLIKTRGQQVTLSCSPISGHRSVSWYQQTPGQGLQFLFEYFSETQRNKGNFPGRFSGRQFSNSRSEMNVSTLELGDSALYLCASSYRTGWDTEAFFGQGTRLTVV.